This note documents a single T cell receptor beta chain sequence. This sample was taken from a study of blood T cell repertoires in COVID-19. In the authors' workflow: Scientists estimated how many nucleated cells there were by amplifying reference gene primers. Profiling relied on immunoSEQ multiplex PCR, and the TCRdb table lists in-frame clones only, not all of them. The V and J calls and clone size are taken from that table; D and trimming were inferred from the DNA. The profile shows some 220,000 clones, roughly 85% of them singletons. The material sequenced was peripheral blood. This receptor was identified in a woman in her 70s with COVID-19, enrolled during active disease.

DNA of the CDR3: TGTGCCAGCAGCCACGCTGGAGCGTCTAATGAAAAACTGTTTTTT. This encodes CASSHAGASNEKLFF. The chain joins TRBV3-1 (or the pseudogene TRBV3-2) to TRBJ1-4; D gene ambiguous. Trimming removed 3 bases from V and 3 bases from J, with 11 bases in between. Germline assignment: CDR1 LGHDT and CDR2 YNNKEL (reference sequence). The CDR3 length is 15 residues.